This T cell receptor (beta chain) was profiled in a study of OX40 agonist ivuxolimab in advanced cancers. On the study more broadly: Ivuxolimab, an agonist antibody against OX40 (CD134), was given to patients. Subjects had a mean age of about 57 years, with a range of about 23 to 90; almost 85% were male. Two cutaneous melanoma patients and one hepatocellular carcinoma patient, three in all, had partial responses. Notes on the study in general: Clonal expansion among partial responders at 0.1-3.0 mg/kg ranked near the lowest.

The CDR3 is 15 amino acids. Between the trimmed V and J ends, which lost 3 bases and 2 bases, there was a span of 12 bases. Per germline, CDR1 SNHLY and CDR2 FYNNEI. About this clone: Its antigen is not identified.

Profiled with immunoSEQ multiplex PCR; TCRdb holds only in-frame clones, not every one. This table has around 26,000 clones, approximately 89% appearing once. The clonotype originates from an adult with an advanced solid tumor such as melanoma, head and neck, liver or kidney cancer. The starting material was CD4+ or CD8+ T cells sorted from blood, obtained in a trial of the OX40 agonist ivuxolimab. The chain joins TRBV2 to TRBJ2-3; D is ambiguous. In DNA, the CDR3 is TGTGCCAGCAGTGATGGGCCACATTCCACAGATACGCAGTATTTT. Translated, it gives CASSDGPHSTDTQYF.